Listed below are T cell receptor beta chains from one sample, sequenced in a study of a mutant IDH1 vaccine in newly diagnosed glioma. No antigen has been assigned to these receptors. Generated by immunoSEQ multiplex PCR, the TCRdb table keeps only in-frame clones and is missing some. Here the sample spans around 41,000 clones, 75% to 90% being singletons. This material consisted of PBMCs, taken from a glioma patient whose treatment included an IDH1 peptide vaccine. The receptors originated from a man aged 35-49 years with glioma. The CDR3 runs from the conserved cysteine through the conserved F or W. Each record gives: clone size, D gene, V gene, J gene, CDR3 protein, CDR3 DNA. A D gene is named only where the DNA matches it firmly. Only part of the rows carry a size: once, few, many, or a class if the clone is expanded.

abundance: -; d_gene: TRBD1; v_gene: TRBV5-1; j_gene: TRBJ2-7; CDR3aa: CASSPGQGTDEQYF; CDR3nt: TGCGCCAGCAGCCCGGGACAGGGTACGGACGAGCAGTACTTC
abundance: -; d_gene: -; v_gene: TRBV5-1; j_gene: TRBJ2-1; CDR3aa: CASSSDITYNEQFF; CDR3nt: TGCGCCAGCAGTTCAGATATAACCTACAATGAGCAGTTCTTC
abundance: -; d_gene: -; v_gene: TRBV28; j_gene: TRBJ1-1; CDR3aa: CASINSNRGTEAFF; CDR3nt: TGTGCCAGCATTAACAGTAACCGGGGCACTGAAGCTTTCTTT
abundance: -; d_gene: -; v_gene: TRBV5-1; j_gene: TRBJ2-1; CDR3aa: CASSFSGFGSYNEQFF; CDR3nt: TGCGCCAGCAGCTTCTCTGGTTTTGGTTCCTACAATGAGCAGTTCTTC
abundance: -; d_gene: -; v_gene: TRBV28; j_gene: TRBJ2-7; CDR3aa: CATYGAASGAYLEQYF; CDR3nt: TGTGCCACATACGGGGCGGCGAGCGGCGCGTATCTCGAGCAGTACTTC
abundance: -; d_gene: -; v_gene: TRBV6-5; j_gene: TRBJ1-5; CDR3aa: CASSYAQGYQPQHF; CDR3nt: TGTGCCAGCAGTTACGCGCAGGGGTATCAGCCCCAGCATTTT
abundance: -; d_gene: TRBD2; v_gene: TRBV4-3; j_gene: TRBJ2-1; CDR3aa: CASSPRAWRERDEQFF; CDR3nt: TGCGCCAGCAGCCCACGTGCGTGGCGGGAGAGAGATGAGCAGTTCTTC
abundance: -; d_gene: TRBD1; v_gene: TRBV28; j_gene: TRBJ2-3; CDR3aa: CASSRAPTGGYPRWNTQYF; CDR3nt: TGTGCCAGCAGTCGAGCGCCGACAGGGGGCTACCCCCGGTGGAATACGCAGTATTTT
abundance: -; d_gene: TRBD1; v_gene: TRBV5-1; j_gene: TRBJ1-5; CDR3aa: CASSWGPSTGYDNQPQHF; CDR3nt: TGCGCCAGCAGCTGGGGACCGTCGACAGGGTATGACAATCAGCCCCAGCATTTT
abundance: once; d_gene: -; v_gene: TRBV5-1; j_gene: TRBJ2-1; CDR3aa: CASSLLQGGNNEQFF; CDR3nt: TGCGCCAGCAGCTTGTTACAGGGGGGGAACAATGAGCAGTTCTTC
abundance: -; d_gene: -; v_gene: TRBV5-4; j_gene: TRBJ1-2; CDR3aa: CASSDPRRGDYGYTF; CDR3nt: TGTGCCAGCAGCGACCCGCGTCGGGGGGACTATGGCTACACCTTC
abundance: -; d_gene: -; v_gene: TRBV7-2; j_gene: TRBJ2-2; CDR3aa: CASSKGGHLVGELFF; CDR3nt: TGTGCCAGCAGCAAGGGGGGACACCTGGTTGGGGAGCTGTTTTTT
abundance: once; d_gene: -; v_gene: TRBV4-3; j_gene: TRBJ2-6; CDR3aa: CASSQDRGRGYSGANVLTF; CDR3nt: TGCGCCAGCAGCCAAGATAGGGGCAGGGGCTACTCTGGGGCCAACGTCCTGACTTTC
abundance: -; d_gene: TRBD2; v_gene: TRBV5-1; j_gene: TRBJ2-1; CDR3aa: CASTQLAGGPSSYNEQFF; CDR3nt: TGCGCCAGCACCCAACTAGCGGGGGGGCCTTCCTCCTACAATGAGCAGTTCTTC
abundance: -; d_gene: TRBD2; v_gene: TRBV5-1; j_gene: TRBJ2-1; CDR3aa: CASSLVLAGTYNEQFF; CDR3nt: TGCGCCAGCAGCTTGGTGTTAGCGGGGACTTACAATGAGCAGTTCTTC
abundance: -; d_gene: TRBD1; v_gene: TRBV6-1; j_gene: TRBJ2-2; CDR3aa: CASGQGVNTGELFF; CDR3nt: TGTGCCTCAGGACAGGGGGTGAACACCGGGGAGCTGTTTTTT
abundance: -; d_gene: -; v_gene: TRBV19; j_gene: TRBJ1-5; CDR3aa: CASSMPRGAQHF; CDR3nt: TGTGCCAGTAGTATGCCCCGTGGGGCCCAGCATTTT
abundance: -; d_gene: TRBD2; v_gene: TRBV7-9; j_gene: TRBJ2-5; CDR3aa: CASSAGTSGNQETQYF; CDR3nt: TGTGCCAGCAGCGCCGGGACTAGCGGGAACCAAGAGACCCAGTACTTC
abundance: -; d_gene: -; v_gene: TRBV10-3; j_gene: TRBJ2-2; CDR3aa: CAISLTPGETGELFF; CDR3nt: TGTGCCATCAGTTTGACGCCGGGGGAAACCGGGGAGCTGTTTTTT
abundance: -; d_gene: TRBD2; v_gene: TRBV29-1; j_gene: TRBJ2-2; CDR3aa: CSVGWAGGYRSGELFF; CDR3nt: TGCAGCGTTGGTTGGGCGGGAGGTTATCGGTCCGGGGAGCTGTTTTTT
abundance: -; d_gene: -; v_gene: TRBV7-2; j_gene: TRBJ1-4; CDR3aa: CASSPRRGAAVEKLFF; CDR3nt: TGTGCCAGCAGCCCCCGTCGGGGGGCCGCTGTCGAAAAACTGTTTTTT
abundance: -; d_gene: -; v_gene: TRBV7-2; j_gene: TRBJ2-1; CDR3aa: CASSPYVGDNEQFF; CDR3nt: TGTGCCAGCAGCCCGTATGTGGGAGACAATGAGCAGTTCTTC
abundance: -; d_gene: TRBD1; v_gene: TRBV2; j_gene: TRBJ1-3; CDR3aa: CASNKEQGALISGNTIYF; CDR3nt: TGTGCCAGCAACAAGGAACAGGGGGCATTGATCTCTGGAAACACCATATATTTT
abundance: -; d_gene: TRBD1; v_gene: TRBV5-4; j_gene: TRBJ1-6; CDR3aa: CASSNGTGGFSPLHF; CDR3nt: TGTGCCAGCAGCAACGGGACAGGGGGATTTTCACCCCTCCACTTT
abundance: few; d_gene: -; v_gene: TRBV4-3; j_gene: TRBJ2-6; CDR3aa: CASSQDAGSGANVLTF; CDR3nt: TGCGCCAGCAGCCAAGATGCGGGCTCTGGGGCCAACGTCCTGACTTTC
abundance: -; d_gene: -; v_gene: TRBV29-1; j_gene: TRBJ2-5; CDR3aa: CSVVEGGETQYF; CDR3nt: TGCAGTGTCGTAGAAGGTGGAGAGACCCAGTACTTC
abundance: -; d_gene: -; v_gene: TRBV19; j_gene: TRBJ1-1; CDR3aa: CASRRDPLEGNTEAFF; CDR3nt: TGTGCCAGTAGAAGGGACCCCTTAGAGGGGAACACTGAAGCTTTCTTT
abundance: few; d_gene: TRBD1; v_gene: TRBV5-1; j_gene: TRBJ1-2; CDR3aa: CASSLGGGSNYGYTF; CDR3nt: TGCGCCAGCAGCTTGGGAGGGGGCAGCAACTATGGCTACACCTTC
abundance: -; d_gene: TRBD2; v_gene: TRBV7-6; j_gene: TRBJ2-2; CDR3aa: CASSSSGGAAPNTGELFF; CDR3nt: TGTGCCAGCAGCTCCTCGGGGGGTGCCGCTCCGAACACCGGGGAGCTGTTTTTT
abundance: once; d_gene: TRBD1; v_gene: TRBV7-6; j_gene: TRBJ2-1; CDR3aa: CASSSLQGAVGNEQFF; CDR3nt: TGTGCCAGCAGCTCCCTACAGGGGGCGGTCGGCAATGAGCAGTTCTTC
abundance: -; d_gene: TRBD1; v_gene: TRBV29-1; j_gene: TRBJ2-3; CDR3aa: CSVGGTGTDTQYF; CDR3nt: TGCAGCGTTGGCGGGACAGGGACAGATACGCAGTATTTT
abundance: once; d_gene: -; v_gene: TRBV2; j_gene: TRBJ1-1; CDR3aa: CASRFEGGETEAFF; CDR3nt: TGTGCCAGCAGGTTTGAAGGGGGAGAGACTGAAGCTTTCTTT
abundance: -; d_gene: -; v_gene: TRBV5-5; j_gene: TRBJ1-1; CDR3aa: CASSLVPENTEAFF; CDR3nt: TGTGCCAGCAGCTTGGTTCCGGAGAACACTGAAGCTTTCTTT
abundance: -; d_gene: -; v_gene: TRBV5-6; j_gene: TRBJ2-3; CDR3aa: CASSHPAGAVITDTQYF; CDR3nt: TGTGCCAGCAGCCACCCTGCTGGCGCGGTTATCACAGATACGCAGTATTTT
abundance: once; d_gene: TRBD1; v_gene: TRBV7-2; j_gene: TRBJ1-2; CDR3aa: CASSLRQGDDGYTF; CDR3nt: TGTGCCAGCAGCTTAAGACAGGGAGACGATGGCTACACCTTC
abundance: -; d_gene: -; v_gene: TRBV9; j_gene: TRBJ2-2; CDR3aa: CASSVGEPGELFF; CDR3nt: TGTGCCAGCAGCGTCGGGGAGCCCGGGGAGCTGTTTTTT
abundance: -; d_gene: TRBD2; v_gene: TRBV4-2; j_gene: TRBJ2-5; CDR3aa: CASSQDGAGGPWGTQYF; CDR3nt: TGTGCCAGCAGCCAAGATGGCGCGGGAGGGCCGTGGGGGACCCAGTACTTC
abundance: -; d_gene: TRBD2; v_gene: TRBV7-2; j_gene: TRBJ2-7; CDR3aa: CASSILTSGTLHEQYF; CDR3nt: TGTGCCAGCAGCATACTGACTAGCGGGACCCTGCACGAGCAGTACTTC